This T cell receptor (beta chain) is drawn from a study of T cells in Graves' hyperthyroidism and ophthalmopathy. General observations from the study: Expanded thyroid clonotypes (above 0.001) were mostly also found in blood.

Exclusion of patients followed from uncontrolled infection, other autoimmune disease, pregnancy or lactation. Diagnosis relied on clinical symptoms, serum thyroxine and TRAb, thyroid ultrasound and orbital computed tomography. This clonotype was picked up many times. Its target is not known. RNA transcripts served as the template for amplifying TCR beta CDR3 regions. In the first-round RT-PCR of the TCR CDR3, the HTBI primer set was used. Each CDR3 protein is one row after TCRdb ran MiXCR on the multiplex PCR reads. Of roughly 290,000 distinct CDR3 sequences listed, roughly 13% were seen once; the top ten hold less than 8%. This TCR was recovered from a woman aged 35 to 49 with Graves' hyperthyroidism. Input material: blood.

CDR3 DNA sequence: TGTGCCAGCAGTTTGCAGGGGGACGGCACAGATACGCAGTATTTT. Its protein is CASSLQGDGTDTQYF. This chain uses TRBV28 with TRBJ2-3; 7 positions agree with TRBD1. The CDR3 covers 15 residues. V trimming: 3 bases; J trimming: 1 base; junction bases outside the gene matches: 4. Looked up from germline, CDR1 is MDHEN and CDR2 is SYDVKM.